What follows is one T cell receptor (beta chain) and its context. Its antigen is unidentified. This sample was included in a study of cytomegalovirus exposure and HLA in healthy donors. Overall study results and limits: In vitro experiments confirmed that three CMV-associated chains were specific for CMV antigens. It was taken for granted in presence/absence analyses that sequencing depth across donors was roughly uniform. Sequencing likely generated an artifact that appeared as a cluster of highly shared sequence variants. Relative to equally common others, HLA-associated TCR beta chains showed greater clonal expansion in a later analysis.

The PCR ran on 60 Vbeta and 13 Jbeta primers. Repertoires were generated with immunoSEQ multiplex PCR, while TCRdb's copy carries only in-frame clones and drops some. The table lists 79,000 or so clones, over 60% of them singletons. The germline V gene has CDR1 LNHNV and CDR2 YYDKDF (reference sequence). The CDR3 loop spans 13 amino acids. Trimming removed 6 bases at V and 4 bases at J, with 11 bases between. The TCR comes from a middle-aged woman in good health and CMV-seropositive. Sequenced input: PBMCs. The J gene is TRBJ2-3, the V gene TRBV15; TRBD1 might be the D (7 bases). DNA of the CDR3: TGTGCCACCAGGGAGGGGGCGGCAGATACGCAGTATTTT. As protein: CATREGAADTQYF. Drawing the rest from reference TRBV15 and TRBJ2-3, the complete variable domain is DAMVIQNPRYQVTQFGKPVTLSCSQTLNHNVMYWYQQKSSQAPKLLFHYYDKDFNNEADTPDNFQSRRPNTSFCFLDIRSPGLGDTAMYLCATREGAADTQYFGPGTRLTVL.